This entry lists 13 T cell receptor beta chains sequenced from one sample in a study of blood T cell repertoires in COVID-19. The table came from immunoSEQ multiplex PCR; TCRdb's copy has only in-frame clones and leaves some out. The data show tens of thousands of clones, roughly 87% seen once. Sequencing used peripheral blood. All receptors derive from a woman between 50 and 59 years old with active or convalescent COVID-19.

The chain employs TRBV2 and TRBJ1-5; D perhaps matches TRBD1 (6 bases). CDR3 length: 15 amino acids. Germline V CDR1 and CDR2: SNHLY, FYNNEI. V gave up 0 bases and J gave up 6 bases, with 12 bases separating them. The CDR3 sequence: CASSEALGGLQPQHF. The CDR3 DNA sequence: TGTGCCAGCAGTGAAGCGCTGGGGGGGCTTCAGCCCCAGCATTTT. Filled out from reference TRBV2 and TRBJ1-5, the complete variable domain reads EPEVTQTPSHQVTQMGQEVILRCVPISNHLYFYWYRQILGQKVEFLVSFYNNEISEKSEIFDDQFSVERPDGSNFTLKIRSTKLEDSAMYFCASSEALGGLQPQHFGDGTRLSIL.

V usage is TRBV6-2 or TRBV6-3 and J usage is TRBJ1-6; maybe TRBD1 (5 bases). Germline CDR1 is MNHEY and CDR2 is SVGEGT. The CDR3 has 14 residues. V was cut by 2 bases and J by 8 bases, with 10 bases left in between. The CDR3 region has the DNA TGTGCCAGCAGTTACGGGGGGGACGATTCACCCCTCCACTTT. Protein sequence: CASSYGGDDSPLHF.

The V and J genes are TRBV3-1 (or the pseudogene TRBV3-2) and TRBJ1-2; 10 bases agree with TRBD1. This CDR3 has 16 residues. V was clipped by 4 bases and J by 5 bases; unmatched bases: 10. Germline CDR1 is LGHDT and CDR2 is YNNKEL (reference sequence). The CDR3 here is CASSLMQTGGQYGYTF. CDR3 nucleotide sequence: TGTGCCAGCAGCCTCATGCAGACAGGGGGCCAGTATGGCTACACCTTC.

This clone came up once. The CDR3 reads CASTGTGYNEQFF. The CDR3 bases are TGTGCCAGCACCGGAACAGGCTACAATGAGCAGTTCTTC. This chain connects TRBV5-4 to TRBJ2-1, with a weak D call TRBD1 (5 bases). Between the trimmed V and J ends, which lost 6 bases and 3 bases, there was a span of 10 bases. Germline assignment: CDR1 SGHNT and CDR2 YYREEE (reference sequence). The CDR3 has 13 residues. The whole variable domain, remainder taken from reference TRBV5-4 and TRBJ2-1, is ETGVTQSPTHLIKTRGQQVTLRCSSQSGHNTVSWYQQALGQGPQFIFQYYREEENGRGNFPPRFSGLQFPNYSSELNVNALELDDSALYLCASTGTGYNEQFFGPGTRLTVL.

The V gene is TRBV5-6, the J gene TRBJ2-7; TRBD2 matches at 12 bases. The V gene's germline CDR1 is SGHDT and CDR2 YYEEEE. CDR3 size: 17 residues. V trimming: 0 bases; J trimming: 5 bases; junction bases outside the gene matches: 9. The CDR3 loop reads CASSLASSGGAVDEQYF. CDR3 nucleotides: TGTGCCAGCAGCTTGGCGTCTAGCGGGGGGGCAGTGGACGAGCAGTACTTC.

The chain combines TRBV5-6 with TRBJ2-2; D may be TRBD1 (6 bases). V was shortened by 4 bases and J by 2 bases, with 15 bases between the two germline ends. CDR3 size: 16 residues. Germline V lookup: CDR1 SGHDT, CDR2 YYEEEE. CDR3 region: CASSQWTAVNTGELFF. CDR3 DNA sequence: TGTGCCAGCAGCCAATGGACAGCCGTCAACACCGGGGAGCTGTTTTTT.

The chain uses TRBV19 and TRBJ2-7, with D possibly being TRBD1 (6 bases). Trimming pared 1 base from V and 2 bases from J, leaving 9 bases between. Germline loops: CDR1 LNHDA, CDR2 SQIVND (reference sequence). The CDR3 spans 14 residues. The CDR3 region is CASSIADRTYEQYF. As DNA, the CDR3 is TGTGCCAGTAGTATAGCGGACAGAACCTACGAGCAGTACTTC.

The rearrangement joins TRBV7-2 to TRBJ2-7, with D possibly being TRBD1 (6 bases). CDR1 is SGHTA, CDR2 FQGNSA, per germline. Trimming shortened V by 5 bases and J by 2 bases, and 16 bases separated the two germline ends. This CDR3 has 15 amino acids. For the CDR3, the DNA is TGTGCCAGCAGCCCTCCACAGGGCACCACCTACGAGCAGTACTTC. Protein sequence: CASSPPQGTTYEQYF.

The CDR3 reads CASSTKQGHNCGYTF. The CDR3 nucleotides read TGTGCCAGCAGCACAAAACAGGGGCACAACTGCGGCTACACCTTC. The chain carries TRBV21-1 and TRBJ1-2; the table names TRBD1, a call not compared with the DNA. TRBV21-1 corresponds to a pseudogene. The CDR3 length is 15 residues.

J is TRBJ2-7 and V is TRBV13, with D perhaps TRBD1 (5 bases). V lost 5 bases, J lost 4 bases, and 15 bases lay in between. CDR1 is PRHDT and CDR2 is FYEKMQ in the germline V gene (reference sequence). The CDR3 totals 14 residues. The CDR3 protein is CASSPQGHVYEQYF. The CDR3 DNA is TGTGCCAGCAGCCCCCAAGGACACGTTTACGAGCAGTACTTC. The full variable domain, completed using reference TRBV13 and TRBJ2-7, is AAGVIQSPRHLIKEKRETATLKCYPIPRHDTVYWYQQGPGQDPQFLISFYEKMQSDKGSIPDRFSAQQFSDYHSELNMSSLELGDSALYFCASSPQGHVYEQYFGPGTRLTVT.

The gene calls are TRBV5-1 and TRBJ2-3; D is uncertain. This CDR3 is built from 13 residues. Germline CDR1 SGHRS, CDR2 YFSETQ. Trimming cost V 5 bases and J 2 bases, with 9 bases left between them. In DNA, the CDR3 is TGCGCCAGCAGTTCCGACTCCACAGATACGCAGTATTTT. Translating it yields CASSSDSTDTQYF.

The rearrangement joins TRBV5-4 to TRBJ1-1; D ambiguous. CDR3 length equals 11 residues. CDR1 and CDR2 from the germline V gene are SGHNT and YYREEE (reference sequence). Between the trimmed V and J ends, which lost 1 base and 7 bases, there was a span of 5 bases. The CDR3 nucleotides are TGTGCCAGCAGCTTGACAGTTGAAGCTTTCTTT. Translating gives CASSLTVEAFF.

This chain uses TRBV5-1 with TRBJ2-2; TRBD2 aligns across 8 bases. The CDR3 is 14 amino acids. CDR1 is SGHRS, CDR2 YFSETQ, per germline. Losses at the gene ends were 0 bases for V and 8 bases for J; bases not matched to a gene: 3. Here the CDR3 reads CASSLAGGPGELFF. CDR3 sequence (DNA): TGCGCCAGCAGCTTGGCGGGGGGGCCAGGGGAGCTGTTTTTT.